The rows below give T cell receptor beta chains drawn from one sample of a study of CD8 T cells in ankylosing spondylitis. TCRdb itself ran the 5' RACE reads through MiXCR, one entry per CDR3 protein. The repertoire consists of around 450,000 distinct CDR3 sequences, with roughly 26% occurring once and the leading ten covering about 0.89%. Sequences were obtained from blood, either unsorted or a sorted T cell fraction (not recorded which). These TCRs come from a male donor with ankylosing spondylitis. Each CDR3 is given with its conserved first and last residue. The D gene is left open where the match is weak. For some rows the clone size is stated as once, few or many, or as a class when expanded; others skip it.

j_call v_call d_call clone_size cdr3_nt cdr3_aa
TRBJ2-3 TRBV5-6 - - TGTGCCAGCAGCAGAGCAGGGGAGGATACGCAGTATTTT CASSRAGEDTQYF
TRBJ2-5 TRBV5-1 - - TGCGCCAGCAGCTTGAACGCGCAAGAGACCCAGTACTTC CASSLNAQETQYF
TRBJ2-1 TRBV3-1 TRBD1 - TGTGCCAGCAGCCAAGCCGGGACAGGCGATGAGCAGTTCTTC CASSQAGTGDEQFF
TRBJ2-2 TRBV24-1 TRBD2 once TGTGCCACCAGTGCCGTTTTTGGGGAGGGCCCCGCCGGGGAGCTGTTTTTT CATSAVFGEGPAGELFF
TRBJ2-7 TRBV20-1 TRBD1 - TGCAGTGCTGGGGACAGGTTAAAGTTCTACGAGCAGTACTTC CSAGDRLKFYEQYF
TRBJ1-6 TRBV12-3/TRBV12-4 TRBD1 few TGTGCCAGCAGGCCAACAGGGGTCGTGGATTCACCCCTCCACTTT CASRPTGVVDSPLHF
TRBJ2-4 TRBV27 - few TGTGCCAGCAGTTTATCGCGCAAGAACATTCAGTACTTC CASSLSRKNIQYF
TRBJ1-1 TRBV12-3/TRBV12-4 - - TGTGCCAGCAGTTTCGCTTCGACGGGCACTGAAGCTTTCTTT CASSFASTGTEAFF
TRBJ1-5 TRBV13 - few TGTGCCAGCAGCCGGTCGGGGAGTCAGCCCCAGCATTTT CASSRSGSQPQHF
TRBJ1-1 TRBV10-2 TRBD1 - TGCGCCAGCGGAGCACAGGGGGCAGGGACTGAAGCTTTCTTT CASGAQGAGTEAFF
TRBJ2-3 TRBV6-1 TRBD2 - TGTGCCAGCAGCCCCCAGCGGGGAAGCACAGATACGCAGTATTTT CASSPQRGSTDTQYF
TRBJ2-1 TRBV7-2 TRBD2 - TGTGCCAGCAGCTTAGGTAGCGGGCCGCCTAGGGGTGAGCAGTTCTTC CASSLGSGPPRGEQFF
TRBJ2-3 TRBV4-2 TRBD2 - TGTGCCAGCAGCCCCGAGCGGGGGAGGGATACGCAGTATTTT CASSPERGRDTQYF
TRBJ2-7 TRBV9 - few TGTGCCAGCAGCCCTGGCGGGCTCTACGAGCAGTACTTC CASSPGGLYEQYF
TRBJ1-1 TRBV3-1 - few TGTGCCAGCAGCCATGGTCCCCCAGCTTTCTTT CASSHGPPAFF
TRBJ1-6 TRBV7-6 - few TGTGCCAGCAGCTTAGAAGGGGTCGGTTCACCCCTCCACTTT CASSLEGVGSPLHF
TRBJ1-4 TRBV7-9 - few TGTGCCAGCAGCGCCACCGGGACGGTTAAAAAACTGTTTTTT CASSATGTVKKLFF
TRBJ2-1 TRBV24-1 TRBD2 once TGTGCCACCAGTGACCCCCTGACTAGCGGGAGGGCGATCTTC CATSDPLTSGRAIF
TRBJ2-7 TRBV4-2 TRBD2 - TGTGCCAGCAGCCAGTCGACTAGCGGGGCCTTCTCCTACGAGCAGTACTTC CASSQSTSGAFSYEQYF
TRBJ1-5 TRBV5-1 - few TGCGCCAGCAGCTTGGTGCCGCAGGGCCAGCCCCAGCATTTT CASSLVPQGQPQHF
TRBJ2-5 TRBV29-1 - - TGCAGCCCTGTAATCCCAGGGATCGAGACCCAGTACTTC CSPVIPGIETQYF
TRBJ1-4 TRBV12-3/TRBV12-4 - many TGTGCCAGCGCCTGGGGGAGGGAAAAACTGTTTTTT CASAWGREKLFF
TRBJ1-6 TRBV5-1 - few TGCGCCAGCAGCTTGGGCGGAGGGGAGAATTCACCCCTCCACTTT CASSLGGGENSPLHF
TRBJ1-2 TRBV12-3/TRBV12-4 TRBD1 - TGTGCCAGCAGTCCAGGGGGGACGGACTATGGCTACACCTTC CASSPGGTDYGYTF
TRBJ2-1 TRBV9 TRBD2 - TGTGCCAGCAGCGTAGGAGGGACTAGCGGGTACAATGAGCAGTTCTTC CASSVGGTSGYNEQFF
TRBJ1-2 TRBV19 TRBD1 - TGTGCCAGTAATACAGGGGACAACTATGGCTACACCTTC CASNTGDNYGYTF
TRBJ2-4 TRBV5-6 - - TGTGCCAGCAGCTTGGAGGTGGGGACACGAGGGAACATTCAGTACTTC CASSLEVGTRGNIQYF
TRBJ2-1 TRBV10-3 TRBD2 few TGTGCCATCAGTTCACTAGCGGGAGACAGTGAGCAGTTCTTC CAISSLAGDSEQFF
TRBJ1-1 TRBV12-3/TRBV12-4 - - TGTGCCAGCAGTTCGGTATGGCCTGAAGCTTTCTTT CASSSVWPEAFF
TRBJ2-1 TRBV7-8 - - TGTGCCAGCAGCTCGCCGGGCCTAGGGAACAATGAGCAGTTCTTC CASSSPGLGNNEQFF
TRBJ2-6 TRBV18 TRBD1 - TGTGCCAGCTCACCGGGACAGCCTAGCTCTGGGGCCAACGTCCTGACTTTC CASSPGQPSSGANVLTF
TRBJ2-1 TRBV3-1 - few TGTGCCAGCAGCCCAAACAGGGGGGGCGGTGAGCAGTTCTTC CASSPNRGGGEQFF
TRBJ2-2 TRBV5-1 TRBD2 few TGCGCCAGCAGCTTGGCTAGCGGAGCGAACACCGGGGAGCTGTTTTTT CASSLASGANTGELFF
TRBJ2-5 TRBV25-1 - few TGTGCCAGCAGTGAATCCAACAGTAAAGAGACCCAGTACTTC CASSESNSKETQYF
TRBJ2-3 TRBV5-1 - few TGCGCCAGCAGCTTGGTCCTGGGGGGAGATACGCAGTATTTT CASSLVLGGDTQYF
TRBJ1-1 TRBV11-2 - few TGTGCCAGCATAAAGGGGGAGGGCACTGAAGCTTTCTTT CASIKGEGTEAFF
TRBJ2-1 TRBV11-2 TRBD2 - TGTGCCAGCAGCTCGCCCCGGACTAGCGGGAGTGGGTCCTACAATGAGCAGTTCTTC CASSSPRTSGSGSYNEQFF